These T cell receptor beta chains were read from a single sample in a study of blood T cells in healthy people across ages. A single record per CDR3 protein comes from TCRdb applying MiXCR to the 5' RACE reads. The sample lists 1.5 million to 1.9 million distinct CDR3 sequences, approximately 43% occurring once. The material sequenced was blood. The receptors come from a woman younger than 35 in good health. CDR3s include the opening cysteine and the closing phenylalanine or tryptophan. A D gene is named only where the DNA matches it firmly. Not all rows give a size; the values are once, few, many and, for expanded clones, a class.

TRBV3-1	TRBJ1-1	-	few	CASSQDRLGSTEAFF	TGTGCCAGCAGCCAAGATCGTCTTGGGAGCACTGAAGCTTTCTTT
TRBV7-9	TRBJ2-1	-	-	CASSLFSYYNEQFF	TGTGCCAGCAGCTTATTCTCCTACTACAATGAGCAGTTCTTC
TRBV7-2	TRBJ1-3	-	-	CASSPDRASGNTIYF	TGTGCCAGCAGCCCTGACAGAGCCTCTGGAAACACCATATATTTT
TRBV4-3	TRBJ2-5	-	-	CASSQVNGVPYNEQYF	TGCGCCAGCAGCCAAGTAAACGGGGTTCCCTACAATGAGCAGTACTTC
TRBV20-1	TRBJ1-2	-	-	CSAREGFVGGGYTF	TGCAGTGCTAGAGAGGGCTTCGTGGGGGGTGGCTACACCTTC
TRBV29-1	TRBJ1-5	-	-	CSVGGGRGQPQHF	TGCAGCGTTGGCGGGGGACGGGGTCAGCCCCAGCATTTT
TRBV24-1	TRBJ2-5	-	-	CATSHRTSYQETQYF	TGTGCCACCAGTCACCGGACTTCGTACCAAGAGACCCAGTACTTC
TRBV7-6	TRBJ2-5	-	-	CASSPVGRTETQYF	TGTGCCAGCAGCCCCGTGGGACGAACAGAGACCCAGTACTTC
TRBV14	TRBJ2-7	-	-	CASSQGNPGLLDYEQYF	TGTGCCAGCAGCCAAGGGAACCCGGGACTTCTTGACTACGAGCAGTACTTC
TRBV20-1	TRBJ2-1	-	-	CSASRQAYNEQFF	TGCAGTGCTAGCAGGCAGGCCTACAATGAGCAGTTCTTC
TRBV4-3	TRBJ2-1	TRBD1	-	CASSPGQLSYSEQFF	TGCGCCAGCAGCCCGGGACAGCTCTCCTACAGTGAGCAGTTCTTC
TRBV7-9	TRBJ2-3	-	-	CTSSLAGTDTQYF	TGTACCAGCAGCTTAGCAGGCACAGATACGCAGTATTTT
TRBV21-1	TRBJ2-7	-	-	CHSVPNYEQYF	TGTCACAGCGTTCCGAACTACGAGCAGTACTTC
TRBV27	TRBJ1-5	-	-	CASSLSALQPQHF	TGTGCCAGCAGTTTATCGGCTTTACAGCCCCAGCATTTT
TRBV12-3/TRBV12-4	TRBJ2-3	TRBD2	few	CASRYSGISTDTQYF	TGTGCCAGCAGGTACAGCGGGATAAGCACAGATACGCAGTATTTT
TRBV12-3/TRBV12-4	TRBJ1-2	-	few	CASELLAGVGYTF	TGTGCCAGCGAACTACTTGCAGGGGTCGGCTACACCTTC
TRBV5-1	TRBJ1-6	-	-	CASSLVTTHNSPLHF	TGCGCCAGCAGCTTGGTGACAACACATAATTCACCCCTCCACTTT
TRBV20-1	TRBJ2-7	-	few	CSAPPTTSDTYEQYF	TGCAGTGCCCCTCCCACTACTTCGGATACCTACGAGCAGTACTTC
TRBV7-9	TRBJ1-4	TRBD1	few	CASSRQGAVDEKLFF	TGTGCCAGCAGCCGACAGGGGGCTGTCGATGAAAAACTGTTTTTT
TRBV4-3	TRBJ2-3	-	-	CASSQTRQITDTQYF	TGCGCCAGCAGCCAGACTCGGCAAATCACAGATACGCAGTATTTT
TRBV20-1	TRBJ2-1	TRBD2	few	CSALTSGHYNEQFF	TGCAGTGCTCTCACTAGCGGGCACTACAATGAGCAGTTCTTC
TRBV5-1	TRBJ1-2	TRBD1	once	CASSLDGQGSDYTF	TGCGCCAGCAGCTTGGATGGACAGGGGAGTGACTACACCTTC
TRBV20-1	TRBJ2-1	-	few	CSASGVTEQFF	TGCAGTGCGTCAGGGGTGACTGAGCAGTTCTTC
TRBV7-2	TRBJ2-3	-	few	CASSLGLAYTDTQYF	TGTGCCAGCAGCTTAGGGCTAGCTTACACAGATACGCAGTATTTT
TRBV6-5	TRBJ2-5	-	-	CASSYSFQGYEQYF	TGTGCCAGCAGTTACTCGTTCCAGGGCTATGAGCAGTACTTC
TRBV12-3/TRBV12-4	TRBJ2-5	-	few	CASSLAPPMYQETQYF	TGTGCCAGCAGTTTAGCCCCACCGATGTACCAAGAGACCCAGTACTTC
TRBV27	TRBJ1-2	TRBD1	-	CASSLLGQGVYTF	TGTGCCAGCAGTCTCCTCGGACAGGGTGTTTACACCTTC
TRBV12-3/TRBV12-4	TRBJ1-1	-	few	CASSPEVGHASTEAFF	TGTGCCAGCAGTCCGGAGGTAGGACACGCGAGCACTGAAGCTTTCTTT
TRBV7-6	TRBJ2-1	TRBD2	many	CASSSGLARNEQFF	TGTGCCAGCAGCTCGGGACTAGCCCGCAATGAGCAGTTCTTC
TRBV28	TRBJ2-1	-	-	CASSGGWLTYNEQFF	TGTGCCAGCAGTGGGGGTTGGCTAACCTACAATGAGCAGTTCTTC